This T cell receptor beta chain was recorded in a study of Ad26.COV2.S vaccination and SARS-CoV-2 variants. Across the study: Donor participated within the Ad26.COV2.S arm of the COV1001 trial. Ad26.COV2.S shots went into the muscle once or twice, 56 days apart. General study points: The study found similar non-spike TCR breadth in vaccine and placebo recipients.

The sample's treatment: over 15 received Ad26.COV2.S at low or high dose, single or two shots; a few received placebo; per-sample allocation not given. Samples analyzed were those drawn on day 63 after the first vaccine or placebo injection. Sequencing was performed with immunoSEQ multiplex PCR; in TCRdb, only in-frame clones are kept and a portion is missing. Among about 350,000 clones listed, approximately 86% were seen once. This CDR3 comprises 12 residues. CDR1 and CDR2 from the germline V gene are ENHRY and SYGVKD. With 6 bases removed from V and 9 bases from J, the gap between germline ends came to 9 bases. This clone was seen a few times. Antigen unknown.

The gene calls are TRBV10-3 and TRBJ1-6; D gene unclear. This receptor was identified in a person between 18 and 65 years old who received the Ad26.COV2.S COVID-19 vaccine or a placebo. The starting material was peripheral blood, obtained in a trial of Ad26.COV2.S vaccine versus placebo. The CDR3, as DNA: TGTGCCATCAGAGGGTCCGTTTCACCCCTCCACTTT. Translated, it gives CAIRGSVSPLHF.